What follows are 30 T cell receptor beta chains derived from one specimen sequenced in a study of cytomegalovirus exposure and HLA in healthy donors. Primers included in the PCR were 60 Vbeta and 13 Jbeta primers. This table comes from immunoSEQ multiplex PCR, and its TCRdb copy is limited to in-frame clones, with some not included. The sample consists of under 200,000 clones, about 75% of them appearing once. The sample taken for sequencing was PBMCs. Source of these receptors: a woman aged 45-60 years in good health and CMV-seropositive.

The V call is TRBV19, the J call TRBJ2-1; D not resolved. V was shortened by 2 bases and J by 2 bases, with 13 bases between the two germline ends. Germline V CDR1 and CDR2: LNHDA, SQIVND (reference sequence). The CDR3 has 16 residues. The CDR3: CASSISRVKAYNEQFF. The CDR3 nucleotides are TGTGCCAGTAGTATATCACGGGTAAAGGCCTACAATGAGCAGTTCTTC.

This clone was counted between two and nine times. The chain employs TRBV5-6 and TRBJ2-1; 8 positions agree with TRBD1. CDR1 and CDR2 (germline): SGHDT, YYEEEE. J gave up 0 bases and V 5 bases, and 10 bases lay outside the gene matches. This CDR3 is 17 amino acids long. The CDR3 loop reads CASRPDRGWSSYNEQFF. CDR3 bases: TGTGCCAGCAGGCCCGACAGGGGATGGAGCTCCTACAATGAGCAGTTCTTC.

The chain combines TRBV5-1 with TRBJ1-1; 8 nucleotides align to TRBD1. V lost 4 bases, J lost 0 bases, and 2 bases stayed unmatched. This CDR3 is 14 amino acids long. Germline V gene sequence: CDR1 SGHRS, CDR2 YFSETQ. CDR3 coding DNA: TGCGCCAGCAGCCGACAGGGGATGAACACTGAAGCTTTCTTT. It is translated as CASSRQGMNTEAFF.

This rearrangement joins TRBV7-2 to TRBJ2-5, with TRBD2 matching 13 bases. V was clipped by 4 bases and J by 4 bases; unmatched bases: 15. The germline V gene encodes CDR1 SGHTA and CDR2 FQGNSA. The CDR3 is made up of 19 amino acids. CDR3 DNA: TGTGCCAGCAGCTCCTTTAGACTAGCGGGGGGAAGAGGTGGAGAGACCCAGTACTTC. Translated: CASSSFRLAGGRGGETQYF.

This sequence joins TRBV2 and TRBJ2-3; 9 nucleotides line up with TRBD2. The CDR3 totals 16 residues. The V segment lost 2 bases and the J segment 10 bases; nucleotides outside the gene matches: 13. Germline V CDR1 and CDR2: SNHLY, FYNNEI. CDR3 residues: CASSEPSGVSGWAQYF. The CDR3 nucleotides read TGTGCCAGCAGTGAACCTAGCGGGGTCTCGGGATGGGCGCAGTATTTT.

The chain links TRBV5-4 to TRBJ2-6; the D gene is possibly TRBD2 (6 bases). The CDR3 has 16 amino acids. V shed 0 bases and J shed 2 bases, with 9 bases lying between them. CDR1 SGHNT and CDR2 YYREEE come from the germline V gene (reference sequence). The CDR3 region is CASSLGGGAGANVLTF. In DNA, the CDR3 is TGTGCCAGCAGCTTGGGTGGCGGGGCTGGGGCCAACGTCCTGACTTTC.

The chain recombines TRBV19 with TRBJ2-4; D is possibly TRBD1 (6 bases). The CDR3 is 13 residues long. CDR1 and CDR2 (germline): LNHDA, SQIVND (reference sequence). Trimming stripped 6 bases from V and 3 bases from J, with 9 bases between. The CDR3 nucleotides read TGTGCCAGTAGCCCGGGACACAAAAACATTCAGTACTTC. This codes for CASSPGHKNIQYF.

The CDR3, as DNA: TGTGCCAGCAGTGAAGTGGGCCTCCCTCGGTATTCACCCCTCCACTTT. This codes for CASSEVGLPRYSPLHF. V usage is TRBV6-1 and J usage is TRBJ1-6, with D unclear. From germline, CDR1 is MNHNS and CDR2 SASEGT. The CDR3 runs 16 residues. The V gene lost 1 base and the J gene lost 8 bases, with 15 bases spanning the gap.

This chain links TRBV19 with TRBJ1-2; D ambiguous. Trimming left V 0 bases short and J 4 bases short, with 18 bases between. Germline CDR1 reads LNHDA; CDR2 reads SQIVND (reference sequence). The CDR3 covers 17 residues. CDR3 protein: CASSIDEVFAPRYGYTF. CDR3 sequence (DNA): TGTGCCAGTAGTATAGATGAGGTATTCGCCCCTCGCTATGGCTACACCTTC.

The chain carries TRBV2 and TRBJ1-2; no clear D. The CDR3 spans 16 residues. In germline, CDR1 is SNHLY, CDR2 FYNNEI. Deletions cut 0 bases from V and 4 bases from J, with 15 bases between. This CDR3 is CASSEARPGTGYGYTF. The CDR3 nucleotides are TGTGCCAGCAGTGAAGCGCGTCCAGGCACCGGCTATGGCTACACCTTC.

CDR3 DNA: TGTGCCAGTAGTCGTGGACAGGCCGTTGGCTACGAGCAGTACTTC. Translated: CASSRGQAVGYEQYF. The chain has TRBV19 and TRBJ2-7, with 7 positions matching TRBD1. Looked up from germline, CDR1 is LNHDA and CDR2 is SQIVND (reference sequence). This CDR3 is 15 amino acids long. Germline trimming cut 5 bases from V and 3 bases from J; bases unmatched to any gene: 10.

The rearrangement links TRBV5-1 to TRBJ1-3, with 10 bases matching TRBD1. The ends lost 3 bases at V and 3 bases at J; junction bases unmatched: 6. CDR1 and CDR2 (germline): SGHRS, YFSETQ. This CDR3 is built from 16 residues. In nucleotides, the CDR3 is TGCGCCAGCAGCTCCGGACAGGGGGGCGGTGGAAACACCATATATTTT. Translated, it gives CASSSGQGGGGNTIYF.

V is TRBV6-1 and J is TRBJ1-1, with 7 bases lining up with TRBD1. Germline CDR1 MNHNS, CDR2 SASEGT. The ends lost 5 bases at V and 0 bases at J; junction bases unmatched: 3. CDR3 size: 14 residues. This CDR3 reads CASSQQGMNTEAFF. The CDR3 nucleotides are TGTGCCAGCAGTCAACAGGGGATGAACACTGAAGCTTTCTTT.

The chain combines TRBV4-1 with TRBJ2-1; TRBD2 agrees at 8 bases. CDR1 and CDR2 from the germline V gene are MGHRA and YSYEKL. The J segment lost 7 bases and the V segment lost 1 base, leaving 6 bases of the junction unmatched. This CDR3 contains 15 residues. CDR3 sequence (DNA): TGCGCCAGCAGCCAAGCGGGGGGGGAATTGAATGAGCAGTTCTTC. Translating it yields CASSQAGGELNEQFF.

The table lists this clone with a few counts. The genes are TRBV27 and TRBJ2-5, with 8 bases lining up with TRBD2. The V and J ends lost 5 bases and 1 base, in that order; junction bases with no gene match: 3. The germline V gene has CDR1 MNHEY and CDR2 SMNVEV (reference sequence). The CDR3 is 14 residues long. The CDR3 reads CASSLLAGQETQYF. The CDR3 DNA sequence: TGTGCCAGCAGTCTCCTAGCGGGCCAAGAGACCCAGTACTTC.

The gene calls are TRBV18 and TRBJ2-2; D not resolved. Germline lookup yields CDR1 KGHSH and CDR2 LQKENI. Trimming shortened V by 1 base and J by 5 bases, and 14 bases separated the two germline ends. This CDR3 comprises 16 residues. CDR3 in DNA: TGTGCCAGCTCACCACAGAGTCAGCGAACGACCGGGGAGCTGTTTTTT. This codes for CASSPQSQRTTGELFF.

The CDR3 region has the DNA TGTGCCAGCAGCTTCGACAAATATGGCTACACCTTC. It yields the protein CASSFDKYGYTF. This rearrangement joins TRBV6-6 to TRBJ1-2; D not certain. Germline lookup yields CDR1 MNHNY and CDR2 SVGAGI (reference sequence). There are 12 residues in the CDR3. V was shortened by 6 bases and J by 5 bases, with 10 bases between the two germline ends.

The CDR3 is CASSGTSGYNEQFF. The CDR3 bases are TGTGCCAGCTCGGGGACTAGCGGCTACAATGAGCAGTTCTTC. The chain employs TRBV7-9 and TRBJ2-1, with 11 bases identical to TRBD2. Unmatched junction bases numbered 3, after V lost 8 bases and J lost 3 bases. Germline lookup yields CDR1 SEHNR and CDR2 FQNEAQ (reference sequence). The CDR3 loop spans 14 amino acids.

This chain connects TRBV27 to TRBJ2-7; 14 bases match TRBD2. J lost 3 bases, V lost 4 bases, and 8 bases had no gene match. The CDR3 spans 17 residues. CDR1 MNHEY and CDR2 SMNVEV come from the germline V gene (reference sequence). The CDR3 reads CASSSPGLAGEIYEQYF. The CDR3 DNA reads as TGTGCCAGCAGTTCTCCGGGACTAGCGGGGGAAATCTACGAGCAGTACTTC.

This chain uses TRBV2 with TRBJ1-2; a weak D match, TRBD1 (5 bases). Trimming took 0 bases from V and 3 from J, leaving 17 bases between them. This CDR3 comprises 17 residues. Germline V lookup: CDR1 SNHLY, CDR2 FYNNEI. The CDR3 region is CASSEAVLGEEDYGYTF. Here the CDR3 DNA reads TGTGCCAGCAGTGAAGCGGTTCTGGGGGAGGAGGACTATGGCTACACCTTC.

About this clone: Compared with germline, one end of the junction differs, possibly owing to a read error. This chain links TRBV7-8 with TRBJ2-7, with TRBD1 matching over 7 bases. The CDR3 has 14 amino acids. The germline V gene encodes CDR1 SGHVS and CDR2 FQNEAQ. The CDR3 is CASSQTGPSYVQYF. DNA for the CDR3: TGTGCCAGCAGCCAGACAGGGCCTTCCTACGTGCAGTACTTC.

A single count supports this clone. The genes are TRBV14 and TRBJ1-2; D is perhaps TRBD1 (5 bases). Per germline, CDR1 SGHDN and CDR2 FVKESK. The CDR3 has 17 amino acids. Trimming removed 5 bases from V and 6 bases from J, with 25 bases in between. The CDR3 loop reads CASSERGGTELEDGYTF. The CDR3 coding sequence is TGTGCCAGCAGCGAAAGGGGTGGTACAGAACTCGAAGATGGCTACACCTTC.

The V call is TRBV6-1, the J call TRBJ1-2; the D gene is possibly TRBD1 (6 bases). This CDR3 region has 13 residues. CDR1 is MNHNS and CDR2 is SASEGT in the germline V gene. Trimming cost V 5 bases and J 7 bases, with 14 bases left between them. CDR3 protein: CASSPYRDAGYTF. Here the CDR3 DNA reads TGTGCCAGCAGTCCCTACAGGGATGCTGGCTACACCTTC.

This chain joins TRBV4-1 and TRBJ2-6; 11 nucleotides agree with TRBD1. The CDR3 totals 18 residues. J gave up 1 base and V 0 bases, and 2 bases lay outside the gene matches. Germline V gene data show CDR1 as MGHRA and CDR2 as YSYEKL. CDR3 bases: TGCGCCAGCAGCCAAGACGGACAGGGGGCGTCTGGGGCCAACGTCCTGACTTTC. It encodes CASSQDGQGASGANVLTF.

J is TRBJ2-7 and V is TRBV10-3; 8 bases are a match to TRBD1. The CDR3 covers 13 residues. With 3 bases clipped from V and 6 bases from J, the junction kept 4 bases outside the gene matches. The V gene's germline CDR1 is ENHRY and CDR2 SYGVKD. The CDR3 coding sequence is TGTGCCATCAGTGAATTCAGGGGGCCCGAGCAGTACTTC. It encodes CAISEFRGPEQYF.

The rearrangement uses TRBV5-1 and TRBJ2-3; tentatively, D is TRBD2 (5 bases). This CDR3 contains 14 residues. V lost 2 bases and J lost 4, with 11 bases in between. Germline CDR1 is SGHRS and CDR2 is YFSETQ. The CDR3 DNA sequence: TGCGCCAGCAGCTTAGGGAGCCCTTCAGATACGCAGTATTTT. Residues: CASSLGSPSDTQYF.

The rearrangement links TRBV5-1 to TRBJ2-7; D is ambiguous. The CDR3 loop spans 16 amino acids. V gave up 0 bases and J gave up 2 bases, with 15 bases separating them. Per germline, CDR1 SGHRS and CDR2 YFSETQ. CDR3 nucleotides: TGCGCCAGCAGCTTGGCGGCCTCGACTGGAACCTACGAGCAGTACTTC. Its translation: CASSLAASTGTYEQYF.

The rearrangement links TRBV19 to TRBJ1-3; 7 positions match TRBD1. This CDR3 region has 15 residues. Trimming at V came to 6 bases and at J to 7 bases, leaving 12 bases not matched to a gene. Germline-derived CDR1 and CDR2 are LNHDA and SQIVND (reference sequence). CDR3 region: CASRAETGSRNTIYF. CDR3 coding DNA: TGTGCCAGTAGGGCAGAGACAGGGTCACGTAACACCATATATTTT. Using reference TRBV19 and TRBJ1-3 for the parts outside the CDR3, the full variable domain is DGGITQSPKYLFRKEGQNVTLSCEQNLNHDAMYWYRQDPGQGLRLIYYSQIVNDFQKGDIAEGYSVSREKKESFPLTVTSAQKNPTAFYLCASRAETGSRNTIYFGEGSWLTVV.

This rearrangement joins TRBV5-1 to TRBJ1-2; weak D call: TRBD1 (5 bases). Per the germline V gene, CDR1 is SGHRS and CDR2 is YFSETQ. V was pared by 3 bases and J by 8 bases, with 14 bases between. The CDR3 totals 13 residues. CDR3: CASSSGARSGYTF. Here the CDR3 DNA reads TGCGCCAGCAGCTCTGGGGCGCGTAGCGGCTACACCTTC.

The chain is built from TRBV2 and TRBJ1-1, with unresolved D. Germline lookup yields CDR1 SNHLY and CDR2 FYNNEI. This CDR3 contains 13 residues. V lost 8 bases and J lost 0, with 10 bases in between. CDR3 sequence reads: CASSVYMNTEAFF. CDR3 DNA: TGTGCCAGCTCCGTTTATATGAACACTGAAGCTTTCTTT.